This TCR beta chain originates from a study of tissue T cells after allogeneic stem cell transplantation. Notes on this clone: Its target is not known. Genes and germline are mouse. Read coverage stops 1 residue before the CDR3 terminus; the germline J gene supplies the remainder.

Germline CDR1 SNHLY, CDR2 FYNGKV (reference sequence). The trim removed 4 bases at V and 5 bases at J, leaving 3 bases unmatched. This CDR3 comprises 13 residues. The protocol was immunoSEQ multiplex PCR, while the TCRdb copy is restricted to in-frame clones and leaves out a portion. Altogether roughly 45,000 clones are present, 65% to 80% being singletons, with the ten largest covering about 0.77%. The study, taken as a whole, reports: Few T cell clones were shared across patients, but motif clusters showed tissue-specific shared signatures.

The sequenced material came from sorted cells pooled from one or two spleens. This chain joins TRBV3 and TRBJ2-7; 9 bases line up with TRBD1. This receptor was taken from a pool of C57BL/6 mice in good health. The CDR3 loop reads CASSSGTGNEQYF. Partial CDR3 DNA: TGTGCCAGCAGCTCCGGGACAGGGAATGAACAGTAC.